The 25 T cell receptor beta chains below come from one sample, sequenced in a study of blood T cell repertoires in COVID-19. Here immunoSEQ multiplex PCR was the method, and the copy in TCRdb shows in-frame clones only, minus some. The sample gives tens of thousands of clones, roughly 85% of which show up once; approximately 3.4% is in the top ten. Material for sequencing was peripheral blood. The receptors here all came from a man in his sixties with acute or convalescent COVID-19.

The chain combines TRBV14 with TRBJ2-3; 10 bases are a match to TRBD2. In germline, CDR1 is SGHDN, CDR2 FVKESK. The CDR3 spans 15 residues. V was clipped by 5 bases and J by 2 bases; unmatched bases: 4. CDR3 sequence: CASSTGTSATDTQYF. In DNA form, the CDR3 reads TGTGCCAGCAGCACCGGGACTAGCGCCACAGATACGCAGTATTTT.

The J gene is TRBJ2-3, the V gene TRBV4-2; weak D call: TRBD2 (5 bases). The CDR3 sequence is 15 residues long. Trimming took 1 base from V and 4 from J, leaving 12 bases between them. CDR1 and CDR2 from the germline V gene are LGHNA and YNFKEQ. CDR3 protein: CASSQGSGAPDTQYF. In DNA form, the CDR3 reads TGTGCCAGCAGCCAAGGAAGCGGAGCCCCAGATACGCAGTATTTT.

The rearrangement uses TRBV18 and TRBJ2-5, with TRBD1 matching 8 bases. Unmatched junction bases numbered 13, after V lost 3 bases and J lost 4 bases. Germline loops: CDR1 KGHSH, CDR2 LQKENI. CDR3 length: 17 residues. In nucleotides, the CDR3 is TGTGCCAGCTCACCCGGACAGGGAAGAGTAGGAAGAGAGACCCAGTACTTC. This gives the protein CASSPGQGRVGRETQYF.

Only a few counts were recorded for this clone. This sequence joins TRBV28 and TRBJ2-2, with TRBD2 matching 12 bases. With 5 bases clipped from V and 5 bases from J, the junction kept 3 bases outside the gene matches. The CDR3 spans 15 residues. Germline V gene data show CDR1 as MDHEN and CDR2 as SYDVKM. Here the CDR3 reads CASSLAGGGTGELFF. Here the CDR3 DNA reads TGTGCCAGCAGTCTAGCGGGAGGGGGGACCGGGGAGCTGTTTTTT.

As to this clone: Germline is not matched at one junction end, which may reflect a read error. The J gene is TRBJ2-3, the V gene TRBV6-2 or TRBV6-3, with 12 bases fitting TRBD2. The CDR3 sequence is 14 residues long. In germline, CDR1 is MNHEY, CDR2 SVGEGT. The DNA for the CDR3 is TGTGCCAGCAGCACTCCCGCTACTAGCGGGAGGCACAATTTT. This sequence encodes CASSTPATSGRHNF.

The gene calls are TRBV28 and TRBJ1-1; D not certain. Germline V gene lookup returns CDR1 MDHEN and CDR2 SYDVKM. Trimming stripped 1 base from V and 7 bases from J, with 16 bases between. The CDR3 has 15 amino acids. In DNA form, the CDR3 reads TGTGCCAGCAGTTTATATGGCGGAATCTCTATTGAAGCTTTCTTT. Protein product: CASSLYGGISIEAFF.

This rearrangement joins TRBV20-1 to TRBJ1-5, with a possible D match to TRBD1 (6 bases). The length of the CDR3 is 16 residues. The germline V gene has CDR1 DFQATT and CDR2 SNEGSKA (reference sequence). The V and J ends lost 3 bases and 0 bases respectively, with 15 bases between them. The CDR3 DNA reads TGCAGTGCTAGTGATAACAGGGTTGATAGCAATCAGCCCCAGCATTTT. This encodes CSASDNRVDSNQPQHF.

This chain joins TRBV28 and TRBJ2-7, with a possible D match to TRBD1 (5 bases). This CDR3 spans 13 amino acids. Germline CDR1 reads MDHEN; CDR2 reads SYDVKM. V lost 4 bases, J lost 4 bases, and 11 bases lay in between. The chain's CDR3 is CASSSRAVYEQYF. The CDR3 DNA follows: TGTGCCAGCAGTTCCAGGGCTGTATACGAGCAGTACTTC. Together with reference TRBV28 and TRBJ2-7, the CDR3 gives the full variable domain: DVKVTQSSRYLVKRTGEKVFLECVQDMDHENMFWYRQDPGLGLRLIYFSYDVKMKEKGDIPEGYSVSREKKERFSLILESASTNQTSMYLCASSSRAVYEQYFGPGTRLTVT.

The chain recombines TRBV19 with TRBJ1-3; D unresolved. The CDR3 is made up of 12 amino acids. CDR1 is LNHDA, CDR2 SQIVND, per germline (reference sequence). V was shortened by 3 bases and J by 6 bases, with 6 bases between the two germline ends. As DNA, the CDR3 is TGTGCCAGTAGTATCGGGAAAAACACCATATATTTT. Translation: CASSIGKNTIYF.

The chain combines TRBV9 with TRBJ1-1; D remains ambiguous. This CDR3 is 15 amino acids long. Per the germline V gene, CDR1 is SGDLS and CDR2 is YYNGEE. The V end lost 0 bases, the J end lost 1 base, and 10 bases lay between the germline ends. CDR3 bases: TGTGCCAGCAGCGTAGGGGTAGCAGCGAACACTGAAGCTTTCTTT. It is translated as CASSVGVAANTEAFF.

Here the CDR3 DNA reads TGTGCCAGCAGTTTACGGGGAGGGTACACTGAAGCTTTCTTT. Its translation is CASSLRGGYTEAFF. The chain recombines TRBV27 with TRBJ1-1, with unresolved D. The germline V gene encodes CDR1 MNHEY and CDR2 SMNVEV (reference sequence). V gave up 2 bases and J gave up 3 bases, with 10 bases separating them. The CDR3 has 14 amino acids.

The chain combines TRBV7-3 with TRBJ2-3; D is ambiguous. This CDR3 contains 14 residues. V was pared by 2 bases and J by 2 bases, with 8 bases between. Germline CDR1 SGHTA, CDR2 FQGTGA. The CDR3 sequence: CASSLGSATDTQYF. In nucleotides, the CDR3 is TGTGCCAGCAGCTTAGGCTCCGCCACAGATACGCAGTATTTT.

This clone was detected once. This chain joins TRBV24-1 and TRBJ2-3; 11 bases map to TRBD1. Germline V gene lookup returns CDR1 KGHDR and CDR2 SFDVKD. The CDR3 has 14 amino acids. Germline trimming cut 6 bases from V and 7 bases from J; bases unmatched to any gene: 5. The CDR3 here is CATSRTGGDYTQYF. DNA of the CDR3: TGTGCCACCAGTCGGACAGGGGGCGACTATACGCAGTATTTT.

As concerns this clone: Relative to the germline gene, one junction end is altered; a read error may explain this. CDR3 sequence: CASKGTGTYNEQFF. The CDR3 DNA reads as TGTGCCAGCAAAGGGACAGGGACCTACAATGAACAGTTCTTC. The gene calls are TRBV5-6 and TRBJ2-1; 9 bases are shared with TRBD1. Looked up from germline, CDR1 is SGHDT and CDR2 is YYEEEE. The CDR3 covers 14 residues. The variable domain in full, completed from reference TRBV5-6 and TRBJ2-1, reads DAGVTQSPTHLIKTRGQQVTLRCSPKSGHDTVSWYQQALGQGPQFIFQYYEEEERQRGNFPDRFSGHQFPNYSSELNVNALLLGDSALYLCASKGTGTYNEQFFGPGTRLTVL.

This clone was found a few times. This chain uses TRBV5-1 with TRBJ2-1, with 11 bases aligning to TRBD2. V was clipped by 4 bases and J by 4 bases; unmatched bases: 4. Germline V gene data show CDR1 as SGHRS and CDR2 as YFSETQ. CDR3 length: 15 residues. The CDR3 protein is CASSVRLAGYNEQFF. The DNA for the CDR3 is TGCGCCAGCAGCGTCCGACTAGCGGGATACAATGAGCAGTTCTTC.

The chain carries TRBV9 and TRBJ2-3, with D tentatively TRBD1 (6 bases). CDR1 is SGDLS, CDR2 YYNGEE, per germline. This CDR3 is built from 15 residues. Trimming removed 0 bases at V and 10 bases at J, with 18 bases between. The CDR3: CASSVDSQQGFAQYF. CDR3 coding DNA: TGTGCCAGCAGCGTAGACTCCCAACAGGGCTTTGCGCAGTATTTT.

The chain links TRBV12-3 or TRBV12-4 to TRBJ2-2; a possible D gene is TRBD2 (5 bases). There are 13 residues in the CDR3. V lost 8 bases to trimming and J lost 10 bases, with 17 bases between them. This CDR3 reads CASSLRPGLELFF. The CDR3 region has the DNA TGTGCCAGCTCCCTACGGCCGGGATTGGAGCTGTTTTTT.

This rearrangement joins TRBV6-5 to TRBJ2-7; no firm D call. Germline-derived CDR1 and CDR2 are MNHEY and SVGAGI. The V end was cut by 8 bases, the J end by 2 bases, with 10 bases between. The length of the CDR3 is 12 residues. The CDR3 spells CASRSETYEQYF. The CDR3 DNA follows: TGTGCCAGCCGTTCGGAGACCTACGAGCAGTACTTC.

The chain is built from TRBV28 and TRBJ1-6; tentatively, D is TRBD1 (6 bases). Germline V gene lookup returns CDR1 MDHEN and CDR2 SYDVKM. Trimming shortened V by 8 bases and J by 9 bases, and 20 bases separated the two germline ends. The CDR3 has 15 residues. This CDR3 reads CASADSGGLGSPLHF. In DNA form, the CDR3 reads TGTGCCAGCGCAGACTCGGGGGGGCTAGGTTCACCCCTCCACTTT.

Here the CDR3 DNA reads TGTGCCAGTCACCGACTAGCGGGAGTCGAAGAGACCCAGTACTTC. Its translation: CASHRLAGVEETQYF. The rearrangement uses TRBV27 and TRBJ2-5; 12 bases agree with TRBD2. CDR3 length equals 15 residues. The J segment lost 3 bases and the V segment lost 9 bases, leaving 8 bases of the junction unmatched. Germline values: CDR1 MNHEY, CDR2 SMNVEV (reference sequence).

The rearrangement joins TRBV30 to TRBJ2-3; D is undetermined. Trimming took 3 bases from V and 0 from J, leaving 4 bases between them. CDR3 length: 12 residues. The V gene's germline CDR1 is GTSNPN and CDR2 SVGIG (reference sequence). CDR3 coding DNA: TGTGCCTGGAGCCCGAGCACAGATACGCAGTATTTT. As protein: CAWSPSTDTQYF.

This clone was detected once. The gene calls are TRBV24-1 and TRBJ2-2, with TRBD1 as a possible D gene (6 bases). The germline V gene has CDR1 KGHDR and CDR2 SFDVKD. The CDR3 spans 14 residues. Trimming stripped 3 bases from V and 7 bases from J, with 11 bases between. CDR3 in DNA: TGTGCCACCAGTGATCCCAGGGGTTTCGGGGAGCTGTTTTTT. Amino acid sequence: CATSDPRGFGELFF.

This chain connects TRBV29-1 to TRBJ2-1, with 16 bases aligning to TRBD2. The junction had 13 bases not matched to a gene; V was cut back by 7 bases and J by 4 bases. CDR3 size: 18 residues. Germline V gene lookup returns CDR1 SQVTM and CDR2 ANQGSEA. CDR3 DNA: TGCAGCGCTGACCGGGGACTAGCGGGAGGGATCCTATACAATGAGCAGTTCTTC. Protein: CSADRGLAGGILYNEQFF.

Only a few counts were recorded for this clone. The J gene is TRBJ2-7, the V gene TRBV2; D is unclear. This CDR3 has 14 residues. Trimming removed 3 bases at V and 1 base at J, with 10 bases between. Germline loops: CDR1 SNHLY, CDR2 FYNNEI. This CDR3 is CASSEPIWSYEQYF. For the CDR3, the DNA is TGTGCCAGCAGTGAGCCTATTTGGTCCTACGAGCAGTACTTC.

This clone has just one count. In nucleotides, the CDR3 is TGTGCCAGCAGGCCACAGGGGTTGGCCTACGAGCAGTACTTC. It yields the protein CASRPQGLAYEQYF. The chain couples TRBV28 to TRBJ2-7; 7 positions agree with TRBD1. CDR3 length: 14 residues. V shed 6 bases, J shed 2 bases, and the junction held 7 bases outside the gene matches. The V gene's germline CDR1 is MDHEN and CDR2 SYDVKM.